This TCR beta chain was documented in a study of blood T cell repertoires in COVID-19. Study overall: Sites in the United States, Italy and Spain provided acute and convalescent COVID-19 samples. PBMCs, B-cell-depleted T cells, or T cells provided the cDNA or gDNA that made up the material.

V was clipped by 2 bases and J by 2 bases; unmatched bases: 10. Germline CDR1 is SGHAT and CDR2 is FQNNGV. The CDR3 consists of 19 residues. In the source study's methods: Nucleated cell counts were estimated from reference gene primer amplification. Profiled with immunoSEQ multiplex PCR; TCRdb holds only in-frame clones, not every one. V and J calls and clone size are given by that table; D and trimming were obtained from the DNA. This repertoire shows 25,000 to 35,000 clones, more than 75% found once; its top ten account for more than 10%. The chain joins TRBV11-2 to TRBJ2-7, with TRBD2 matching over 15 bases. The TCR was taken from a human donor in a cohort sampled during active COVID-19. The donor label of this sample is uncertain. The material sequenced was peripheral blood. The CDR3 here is CASSLSPGLAGGSPYEQYF. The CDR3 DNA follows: TGTGCCAGCAGCTTATCCCCGGGACTAGCGGGAGGTAGCCCCTACGAGCAGTACTTC.